The rows below give T cell receptor beta chains drawn from one sample of a study of naive and memory T cell subsets. MiXCR, run by TCRdb on the UMI-ligation and nested PCR reads, gives a single entry per CDR3 protein. The sample shows around 130,000 distinct CDR3 sequences, 36% of them seen only once. The sequenced sample was central memory CD4+ T cells from blood. The receptors stem from a human donor in good health. Both conserved end residues are part of each CDR3.

v_gene	j_gene	CDR3aa
TRBV6-1	TRBJ1-2	CASSLGGRDYGYTF
TRBV7-8	TRBJ2-7	CASSPQLTYEQYF
TRBV20-1	TRBJ2-1	CSARDPGPRTSGIDEQFF
TRBV4-1	TRBJ2-7	CASSQEIPLGSLSEQYF
TRBV27	TRBJ1-5	CASNRTGAYSNQPQHF
TRBV12-3/TRBV12-4	TRBJ2-5	CASSLWGGETQYF
TRBV19	TRBJ2-1	CASSPPLGLAGAGSYNEQFF
TRBV20-1	TRBJ1-1	CSARDGERVFTEAFF
TRBV4-1	TRBJ2-6	CASSQLSGANVLTF
TRBV29-1	TRBJ2-2	CSVSKAGATGELFF